This T cell receptor (beta chain) stems from a study of cytomegalovirus exposure and HLA in healthy donors. Researchers ran the PCR with 60 Vbeta and 13 Jbeta primers. The repertoire was sequenced with immunoSEQ multiplex PCR; TCRdb's copy has only in-frame clones and lacks some. Among 100,000 to 150,000 clones, about 84% were seen once, and the ten largest hold around 4%. The germline gives CDR1 SEHNR, CDR2 FQNEAQ (reference sequence). The germline V and J ends were trimmed by 2 bases and 1 base, with 5 bases remaining between them. The CDR3 extends over 13 amino acids. The sequence derives from a man aged 18 to 35 in good health and CMV-seropositive. The chain links TRBV7-9 to TRBJ1-1, with D hard to call. Sequenced: PBMCs. The CDR3 loop is CASSLRQNTEAFF. CDR3 nucleotides: TGTGCCAGCAGCTTAAGACAGAACACTGAAGCTTTCTTT.